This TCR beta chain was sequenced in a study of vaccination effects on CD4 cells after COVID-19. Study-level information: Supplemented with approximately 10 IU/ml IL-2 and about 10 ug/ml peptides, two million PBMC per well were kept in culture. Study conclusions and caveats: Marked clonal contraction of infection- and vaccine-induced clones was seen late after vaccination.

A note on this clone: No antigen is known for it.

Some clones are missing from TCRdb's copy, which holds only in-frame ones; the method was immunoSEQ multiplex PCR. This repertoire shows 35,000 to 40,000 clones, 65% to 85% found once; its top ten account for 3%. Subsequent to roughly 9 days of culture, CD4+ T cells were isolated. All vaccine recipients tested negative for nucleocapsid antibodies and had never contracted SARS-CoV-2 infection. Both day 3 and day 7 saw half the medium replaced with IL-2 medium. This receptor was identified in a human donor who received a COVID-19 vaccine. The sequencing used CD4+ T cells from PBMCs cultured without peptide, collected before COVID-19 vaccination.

The CDR3 nucleotides read TGTGCCAGCAGCCAAGATACTTTGGGACCCTACGAGCAGTACTTC. The encoded protein is CASSQDTLGPYEQYF. The genes are TRBV3-1 (or the pseudogene TRBV3-2) and TRBJ2-7; D is tentatively TRBD1 or TRBD2 (5 bases each). Germline V CDR1 and CDR2: LGHDT, YNNKEL (reference sequence). Trimming cost V 0 bases and J 2 bases, with 11 bases left between them. This CDR3 has 15 residues.